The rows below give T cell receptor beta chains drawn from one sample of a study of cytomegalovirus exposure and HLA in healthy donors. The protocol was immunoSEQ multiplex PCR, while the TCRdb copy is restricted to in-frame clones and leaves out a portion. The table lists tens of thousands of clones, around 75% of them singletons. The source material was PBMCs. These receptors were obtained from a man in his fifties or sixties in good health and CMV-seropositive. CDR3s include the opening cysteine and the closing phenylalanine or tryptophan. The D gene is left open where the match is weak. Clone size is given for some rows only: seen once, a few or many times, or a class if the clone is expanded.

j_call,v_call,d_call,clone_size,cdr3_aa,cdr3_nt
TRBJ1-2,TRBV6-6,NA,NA,CASSDRSNYGYTF,TGTGCCAGCAGTGACAGGTCTAACTATGGCTACACCTTC
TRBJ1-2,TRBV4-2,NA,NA,CASSQVGRGSGDYGYTF,TGTGCCAGCAGCCAAGTGGGTCGCGGGTCCGGGGACTATGGCTACACCTTC
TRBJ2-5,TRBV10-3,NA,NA,CAISEGDGETQYF,TGTGCCATCAGTGAAGGGGATGGGGAGACCCAGTACTTC
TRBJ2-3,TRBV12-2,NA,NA,CASRTRTSGTDTQYF,TGTGCAAGTCGCACCCGGACTAGCGGGACAGATACGCAGTATTTT
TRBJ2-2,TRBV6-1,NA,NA,CASSGQRYGGELFF,TGTGCCAGCAGTGGGCAGCGGTACGGCGGGGAGCTGTTTTTT
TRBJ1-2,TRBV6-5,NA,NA,CASSLGDQLTNGYTF,TGTGCCAGCAGTTTGGGCGATCAACTGACCAATGGCTACACCTTC
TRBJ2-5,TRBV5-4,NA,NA,CASSLGQQETQYF,TGTGCCAGCAGTCTTGGACAGCAAGAGACCCAGTACTTC
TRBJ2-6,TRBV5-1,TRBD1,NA,CASSPSGTGISGANVLTF,TGCGCCAGCAGCCCCTCCGGGACAGGTATCTCTGGGGCCAACGTCCTGACTTTC
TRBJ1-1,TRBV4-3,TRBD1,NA,CASSQKDRGFTEAFF,TGCGCCAGCAGCCAGAAGGACAGGGGGTTCACTGAAGCTTTCTTT
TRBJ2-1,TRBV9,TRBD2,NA,CASSVAAGLVYEQFF,TGTGCCAGCAGCGTAGCCGCGGGACTAGTCTATGAGCAGTTCTTC
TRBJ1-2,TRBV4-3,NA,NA,CASSQDTGTYGYTF,TGCGCCAGCAGCCAAGATACAGGGACCTATGGCTACACCTTC
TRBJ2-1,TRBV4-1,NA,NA,CASSQEGSGRNEQFF,TGCGCCAGCAGCCAAGAAGGTAGCGGTAGAAATGAGCAGTTCTTC
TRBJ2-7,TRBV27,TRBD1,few,CASRVPGQGNNEQYF,TGTGCCAGCAGGGTACCGGGACAGGGGAACAACGAGCAGTACTTC
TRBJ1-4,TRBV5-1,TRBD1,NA,CASSHDRGVTNEKLFF,TGCGCCAGCAGCCATGACAGGGGAGTGACTAATGAAAAACTGTTTTTT
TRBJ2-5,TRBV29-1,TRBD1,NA,CSVIRTGGRETQYF,TGCAGCGTTATTAGGACAGGGGGCAGGGAGACCCAGTACTTC
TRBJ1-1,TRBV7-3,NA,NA,CASRPDGGEAFF,TGTGCCAGCAGGCCGGACGGGGGAGAAGCTTTCTTT
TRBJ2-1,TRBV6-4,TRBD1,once,CASSDSWDRRDEQFF,TGTGCCAGCAGTGACTCTTGGGACAGGAGGGATGAGCAGTTCTTC
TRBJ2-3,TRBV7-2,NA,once,CASSPVGGTDTQYF,TGTGCCAGCAGCCCAGTGGGCGGCACAGATACGCAGTATTTT
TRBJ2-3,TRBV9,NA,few,CASSVASRDTQYF,TGTGCCAGCAGCGTAGCCTCGCGGGATACGCAGTATTTT
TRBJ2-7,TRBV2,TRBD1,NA,CASTGHWESGTGVSAEQYF,TGTGCCAGCACTGGGCATTGGGAGAGCGGCACAGGGGTCTCCGCCGAGCAGTACTTC
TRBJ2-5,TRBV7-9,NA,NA,CASTRSSDQETQYF,TGTGCCAGCACCCGTAGCAGCGACCAAGAGACCCAGTACTTC
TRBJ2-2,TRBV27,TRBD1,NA,CASSSQGASTGELFF,TGTGCCAGCAGTTCGCAGGGGGCGAGTACCGGGGAGCTGTTTTTT
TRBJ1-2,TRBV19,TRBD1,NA,CASRGDRPANYGYTF,TGTGCCAGTAGGGGGGACAGGCCAGCTAACTATGGCTACACCTTC
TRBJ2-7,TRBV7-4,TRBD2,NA,CASSLGAGRGVSYEQYF,TGTGCCAGCAGCTTAGGGGCCGGGAGGGGCGTCTCCTACGAGCAGTACTTC
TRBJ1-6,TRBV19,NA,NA,CASSMRTYNSPLHF,TGTGCCAGTAGTATGCGGACCTATAATTCACCCCTCCACTTT
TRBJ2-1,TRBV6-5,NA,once,CASKTGGGPYNEQFF,TGTGCCAGCAAGACGGGCGGGGGCCCTTACAATGAGCAGTTCTTC